This T cell receptor beta chain was sequenced in a study of T-cell reconstitution after alpha-beta-depleted transplantation in children. The CDR3 is 17 residues long. V was pared by 2 bases and J by 2 bases, with 17 bases between. Germline loops: CDR1 LGHNA, CDR2 YNFKEQ. For TCRbeta, the library was prepared with unique molecular identifiers. TCRdb reprocessed the PCR reads via MiXCR and lists one record per CDR3 protein. The data hold about 360,000 distinct CDR3 sequences, with approximately 12% observed a single time. This clonotype was detected only a few times. This sequence joins TRBV4-2 and TRBJ2-3; D possibly corresponds to TRBD1 (6 bases). The sequence came from a human donor who donated a stem cell graft to a child with Fanconi anemia. This material consisted of PBMCs, taken from the stem cell graft. The CDR3 DNA follows: TGTGCCAGCAGCCAACTTATACTACAGGGAGTCACAGATACGCAGTATTTT. This gives the protein CASSQLILQGVTDTQYF.